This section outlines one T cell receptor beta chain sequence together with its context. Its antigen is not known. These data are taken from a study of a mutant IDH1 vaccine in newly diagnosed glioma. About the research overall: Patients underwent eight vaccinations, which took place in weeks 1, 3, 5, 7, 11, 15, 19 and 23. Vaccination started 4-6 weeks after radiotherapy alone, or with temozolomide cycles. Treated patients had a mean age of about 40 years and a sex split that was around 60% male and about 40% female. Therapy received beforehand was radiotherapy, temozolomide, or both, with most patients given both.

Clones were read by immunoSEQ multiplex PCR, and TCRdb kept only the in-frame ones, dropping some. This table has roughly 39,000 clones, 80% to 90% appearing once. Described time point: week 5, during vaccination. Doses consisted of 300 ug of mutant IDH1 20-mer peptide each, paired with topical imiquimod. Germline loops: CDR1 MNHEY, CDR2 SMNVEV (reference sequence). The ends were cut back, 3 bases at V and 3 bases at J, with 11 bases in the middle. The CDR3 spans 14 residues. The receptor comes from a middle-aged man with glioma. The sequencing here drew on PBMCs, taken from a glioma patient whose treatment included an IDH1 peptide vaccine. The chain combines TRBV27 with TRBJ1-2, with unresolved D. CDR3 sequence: CASSFLSKDYGYTF. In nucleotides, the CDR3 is TGTGCCAGCAGTTTTCTGTCAAAGGACTATGGCTACACCTTC.